This T cell receptor beta chain was sequenced during a study of T cell responses to AZD1222 COVID-19 vaccine. Study results and limitations: Donors were largely white British and mainly female; clonal diversity was possibly underestimated.

There are 16 residues in the CDR3. V lost 1 base to trimming and J lost 4 bases; unmatched junction nucleotides: 4. Germline loops: CDR1 SGHNT, CDR2 YYREEE (reference sequence). On this clone: Its matching antigen is unknown.

Researchers grouped second doses given at about 4 or about 12 weeks into one pool. The method was immunoSEQ multiplex PCR; TCRdb's version includes in-frame clones alone and lacks a portion of them. The sample has 110,000 or so clones; 86% are singletons. The receptor was isolated from an adult who received the AZD1222 COVID-19 vaccine. The V gene is TRBV5-4, the J gene TRBJ2-2, with 10 bases fitting TRBD1. The sequences come from peripheral blood, collected 28 days after the second AZD1222 dose. The CDR3 sequence: CASSLWDRGVTGELFF. CDR3 bases: TGTGCCAGCAGCTTGTGGGACAGGGGCGTCACCGGGGAGCTGTTTTTT.